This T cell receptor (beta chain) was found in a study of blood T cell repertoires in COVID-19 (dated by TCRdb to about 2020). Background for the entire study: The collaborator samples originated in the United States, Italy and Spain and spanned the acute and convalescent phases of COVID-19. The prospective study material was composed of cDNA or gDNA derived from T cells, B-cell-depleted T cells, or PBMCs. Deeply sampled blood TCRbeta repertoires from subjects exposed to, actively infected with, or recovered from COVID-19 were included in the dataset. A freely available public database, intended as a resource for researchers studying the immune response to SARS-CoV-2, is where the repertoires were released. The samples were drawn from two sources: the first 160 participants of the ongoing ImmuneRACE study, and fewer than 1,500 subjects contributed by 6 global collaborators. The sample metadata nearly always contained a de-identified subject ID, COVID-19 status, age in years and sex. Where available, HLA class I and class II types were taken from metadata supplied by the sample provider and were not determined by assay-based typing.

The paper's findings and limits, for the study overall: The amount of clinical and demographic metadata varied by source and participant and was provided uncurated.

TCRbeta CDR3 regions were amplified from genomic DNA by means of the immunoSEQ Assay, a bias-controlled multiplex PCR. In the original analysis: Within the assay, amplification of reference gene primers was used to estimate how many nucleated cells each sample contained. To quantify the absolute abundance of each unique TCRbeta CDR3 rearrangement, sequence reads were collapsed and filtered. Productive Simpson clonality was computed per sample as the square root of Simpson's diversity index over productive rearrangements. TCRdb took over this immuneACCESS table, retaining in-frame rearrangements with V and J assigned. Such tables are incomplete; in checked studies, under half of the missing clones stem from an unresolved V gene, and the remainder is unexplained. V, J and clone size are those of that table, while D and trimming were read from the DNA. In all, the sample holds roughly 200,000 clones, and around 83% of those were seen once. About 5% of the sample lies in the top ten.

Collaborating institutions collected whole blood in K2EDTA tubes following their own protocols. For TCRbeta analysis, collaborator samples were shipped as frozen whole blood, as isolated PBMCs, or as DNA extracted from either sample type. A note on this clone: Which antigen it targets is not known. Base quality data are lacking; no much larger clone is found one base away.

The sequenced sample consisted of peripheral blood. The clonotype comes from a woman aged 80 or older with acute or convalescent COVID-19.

The nucleotides are TGTGCCAGCAGCTTAACGGGCGCCGGGGGGGCTGAAGCTTTCTTT. The encoded protein is CASSLTGAGGAEAFF. The V and J genes are TRBV7-9 and TRBJ1-1; TRBD1 could be the D gene, as 5 bases match. The germline V gene (reference sequence) supplies CDR1 SEHNR and CDR2 FQNEAQ. Cut back by 2 bases and 6 bases, the V and J ends lie 16 bases apart. Taken from cysteine to phenylalanine, the CDR3 has 15 residues. Left in the record is the CDR3 DNA by itself, 45 bases read in frame from the first base. Full variable domain (CDR3 extended with the reference TRBV7-9 and TRBJ1-1 proteins): DTGVSQNPRHKITKRGQNVTFRCDPISEHNRLYWYRQTLGQGPEFLTYFQNEAQLEKSRLLSDRFSAERPKGSFSTLEIQRTEQGDSAMYLCASSLTGAGGAEAFFGQGTRLTVV.